This T cell receptor (beta chain) was documented in a study of shared clonotypes between healthy human individuals. V was clipped by 6 bases and J by 3 bases, with 17 bases between them. Germline V gene lookup returns CDR1 ENHRY and CDR2 SYGVKD. CDR3 length equals 15 residues. This was a deep-level run. The assay was immunoSEQ multiplex PCR, and TCRdb's table has in-frame clones only and misses some. The sample shows 2 million to 2.5 million clones, approximately 95% of them seen only once. Sequencing used naive CD4+ T cells from PBMCs. Stated subset: CD45RA+ positively selected. The sequence derives from a man between 18 and 29 years old in good health. Some clones in this sample may be carry-over from other donors' samples. This chain uses TRBV10-3 with TRBJ2-5; tentative D call: TRBD2 (6 bases). Here the CDR3 DNA reads TGTGCCATCAGCGGGGCCGCGGGGATTGAAGAGACCCAGTACTTC. This gives the protein CAISGAAGIEETQYF.